Below, 11 T cell receptor beta chains from the same sample are listed, as sequenced in a study of T cells in pancreatic ductal adenocarcinoma. Selected pancreatic ductal adenocarcinoma patients had undergone surgery without neoadjuvant therapy. Profiling relied on immunoSEQ multiplex PCR, and the TCRdb table lists in-frame clones only, not all of them. This sample carries around 15,000 clones, around nine tenths of them seen once, and the ten largest clones take more than 15%. The sequencing sample was made of PBMCs. The receptor set was obtained from a human donor with pancreatic ductal adenocarcinoma.

In this sample, this clone turned up once. This chain uses TRBV10-3 with TRBJ2-1; 11 bases fit TRBD2. This CDR3 has 16 residues. The V segment lost 8 bases and the J segment 6 bases; nucleotides outside the gene matches: 12. Germline assignment: CDR1 ENHRY and CDR2 SYGVKD. CDR3 coding DNA: TGTGCCATCCTTCGAAGGGGTAGCGGGAGGGCCAATGAGCAGTTCTTC. Protein sequence: CAILRRGSGRANEQFF.

The chain joins TRBV7-9 to TRBJ2-2; D remains ambiguous. Germline CDR1 and CDR2: SEHNR and FQNEAQ (reference sequence). The V and J ends lost 1 base and 6 bases respectively, with 6 bases between them. The CDR3 is 13 residues long. CDR3 bases: TGTGCCAGCAGCTTAGGTCGGGCCGGGGAGCTGTTTTTT. As protein: CASSLGRAGELFF.

This chain links TRBV2 with TRBJ2-5; D uncertain. V was clipped by 5 bases and J by 1 base, with 8 bases between them. Germline V CDR1 and CDR2: SNHLY, FYNNEI. The CDR3 runs to 13 residues. The CDR3 spells CASSTGSQETQYF. The CDR3 DNA reads TGTGCCAGCAGTACCGGGTCCCAAGAGACCCAGTACTTC.

This rearrangement joins TRBV5-1 to TRBJ1-1; TRBD1 matches at 7 bases. The CDR3 has 14 residues. The trim removed 4 bases at V and 3 bases at J, leaving 6 bases unmatched. Germline V gene lookup returns CDR1 SGHRS and CDR2 YFSETQ. The CDR3 sequence: CASSNRTGYTEAFF. In nucleotides, the CDR3 is TGCGCCAGCAGCAACCGGACAGGCTACACTGAAGCTTTCTTT.

J is TRBJ2-1 and V is TRBV5-6, with 9 bases aligning to TRBD1. Trimming took 0 bases from V and 7 from J; bases not matched to a gene: 8. This CDR3 comprises 16 residues. Germline V gene sequence: CDR1 SGHDT, CDR2 YYEEEE. CDR3 DNA: TGTGCCAGCAGCTTGGCCACAGGGGGCTGGGTTAATGAGCAGTTCTTC. Encoded protein: CASSLATGGWVNEQFF.

The chain is built from TRBV18 and TRBJ1-6, with a possible D match to TRBD1 (6 bases). V was clipped by 2 bases and J by 10 bases, with 15 bases between them. The length of the CDR3 is 15 residues. CDR1 is KGHSH and CDR2 is LQKENI in the germline V gene. CDR3 nucleotide sequence: TGTGCCAGCTCACCAGGCCGGGGGGCCGTGTCACCCCTCCACTTT. Its protein is CASSPGRGAVSPLHF.

The rearrangement links TRBV10-3 to TRBJ1-2; D is ambiguous. CDR3 size: 12 residues. The V gene lost 2 bases and the J gene lost 6 bases, with 7 bases spanning the gap. CDR1 is ENHRY and CDR2 is SYGVKD in the germline V gene. The chain's CDR3 is CAISERTDGYTF. For the CDR3, the DNA is TGTGCCATCAGTGAGCGGACGGATGGCTACACCTTC.

The chain carries TRBV19 and TRBJ1-5; D is unclear. The CDR3 sequence is 16 residues long. V was shortened by 1 base and J by 2 bases, with 12 bases between the two germline ends. The V gene's germline CDR1 is LNHDA and CDR2 SQIVND (reference sequence). In DNA, the CDR3 is TGTGCCAGTAGTATAGTACAGATCATGGGCAATCAGCCCCAGCATTTT. This sequence encodes CASSIVQIMGNQPQHF. Combining the CDR3 with reference TRBV19 and TRBJ1-5 gives the whole variable domain DGGITQSPKYLFRKEGQNVTLSCEQNLNHDAMYWYRQDPGQGLRLIYYSQIVNDFQKGDIAEGYSVSREKKESFPLTVTSAQKNPTAFYLCASSIVQIMGNQPQHFGDGTRLSIL.

The chain joins TRBV18 to TRBJ2-3, with D tentatively TRBD2 (5 bases). Germline V gene sequence: CDR1 KGHSH, CDR2 LQKENI. Trimming removed 3 bases at V and 3 bases at J, with 7 bases between. This CDR3 has 13 amino acids. Here the CDR3 DNA reads TGTGCCAGCTCACCCTCGGGGACAGATACGCAGTATTTT. Translated, it gives CASSPSGTDTQYF.

The chain carries TRBV11-3 and TRBJ2-3, with 7 bases aligning to TRBD2. The V gene's germline CDR1 is SGHNT and CDR2 YENEEA. The CDR3 extends over 16 amino acids. After removal of 3 bases from V and 5 bases from J, the junction contained 11 bases not matched to a gene. The CDR3 loop is CASSLFEGGPIDTQYF. The CDR3 region has the DNA TGTGCCAGCAGCTTGTTTGAGGGAGGGCCTATAGATACGCAGTATTTT.

The V call is TRBV7-2, the J call TRBJ1-5, with D maybe TRBD1 (5 bases). This CDR3 is 14 amino acids long. CDR1 is SGHTA and CDR2 is FQGNSA in the germline V gene. The germline V and J ends were trimmed by 1 base and 11 bases, with 15 bases remaining between them. The CDR3 here is CASSLGGTPSAQHF. The CDR3 nucleotides read TGTGCCAGCAGCTTAGGCGGGACCCCCTCAGCCCAGCATTTT.